This record concerns one TCR beta chain sequence. Its antigen is undetermined. This entry belongs to a study of identical twins. Whole-study results and caveats: Out-of-frame TCR alpha sharing in monozygotic twins exceeded recombination model predictions. In zero-insertion analyses, partial confounding could arise from invariant MAIT and iNKT cells. Abundant beta clonotypes from cord blood had fewer insertions, unlike memory repertoires, which showed none.

TCRdb reprocessed the 5' RACE reads with MiXCR, giving one entry per CDR3 protein. The sample yields fewer than 350,000 distinct CDR3 sequences, 8% to 9% seen once. V gave up 6 bases and J gave up 1 base, with 15 bases separating them. Germline CDR1 SNHLY, CDR2 FYNNEI. The CDR3 sequence is 15 residues long. This sample was also put to use in a study of yellow fever vaccine responses in identical twins.

The sequence came from a woman aged 18-35 years in good health. The rearrangement uses TRBV2 and TRBJ1-1, with D possibly being TRBD1 (6 bases). Sample: memory (CD45RO+) T cells sorted from blood. In nucleotides, the CDR3 is TGTGCCAGCAGCCCCGGACAGATAAGGAACACTGAAGCTTTCTTT. Translated: CASSPGQIRNTEAFF.